This T cell receptor beta chain was recorded in a study of cytomegalovirus exposure and HLA in healthy donors. Primers for the PCR totalled 60 Vbeta and 13 Jbeta. Data came from immunoSEQ multiplex PCR; TCRdb stores just in-frame clones and leaves some out. This sample has approximately 220,000 clones, with 70% to 85% found just once. Germline CDR1 SGHRS, CDR2 YFSETQ. The CDR3 is 14 residues long. The J segment lost 3 bases and the V segment lost 4 bases, leaving 5 bases of the junction unmatched. The rearrangement joins TRBV5-1 to TRBJ2-5; the match to TRBD1 covers 8 bases. Sequenced input: PBMCs. The origin of this receptor is a girl aged 2 to 9 in good health and CMV-seronegative. The CDR3 DNA is TGCGCCAGCAGCCCGGACAGGGTGAAAGAGACCCAGTACTTC. Translating gives CASSPDRVKETQYF.